These 5 T cell receptor beta chains originate from one sample sequenced in a study of shared clonotypes between healthy human individuals. Here immunoSEQ multiplex PCR was the method, and the copy in TCRdb shows in-frame clones only, minus some. Among approximately 2,000,000 clones listed, under 95% were seen once. Sequencing was performed on naive CD4+ T cells from PBMCs. Subset denoted: CD45RA+ positively selected. The receptors were sampled from a man aged 18 to 35 in good health. Some clones in this sample may be carry-over from other donors' samples.

The CDR3 nucleotides read TGTGCCAGCAGCGTAGGGCAGGGGGCGCGGAACACTGAAGCTTTCTTT. Residues: CASSVGQGARNTEAFF. V usage is TRBV9 and J usage is TRBJ1-1; 8 bases agree with TRBD1. The junction had 5 bases not matched to a gene; V was cut back by 0 bases and J by 1 base. CDR3 length: 16 residues. CDR1 and CDR2 from the germline V gene are SGDLS and YYNGEE.

This chain uses TRBV5-4 with TRBJ2-3; 9 bases fit TRBD2. The CDR3 contains 15 residues. Germline V gene lookup returns CDR1 SGHNT and CDR2 YYREEE (reference sequence). With 4 bases clipped from V and 8 bases from J, the junction kept 11 bases outside the gene matches. CDR3 in DNA: TGTGCCAGCAGCCCTAGCGGGAAGGGCAGAAGTACGCAGTATTTT. Translated, it gives CASSPSGKGRSTQYF.

V and J are TRBV18 and TRBJ1-4; possibly TRBD1 for D (5 bases). The V gene's germline CDR1 is KGHSH and CDR2 LQKENI. Between the trimmed V and J ends, which lost 3 bases and 5 bases, there was a span of 10 bases. The CDR3 has 14 amino acids. The CDR3: CASSPREANEKLFF. CDR3 nucleotides: TGTGCCAGCTCACCCAGGGAGGCGAATGAAAAACTGTTTTTT.

The chain has TRBV6-5 and TRBJ1-3; D gene unclear. Germline-derived CDR1 and CDR2 are MNHEY and SVGAGI. There are 15 residues in the CDR3. Trimming took off 2 bases at V and 0 bases at J, with 8 bases between the two ends. The CDR3 is CASSYRPTSGNTIYF. The DNA for the CDR3 is TGTGCCAGCAGTTACCGTCCCACCTCTGGAAACACCATATATTTT.

The chain uses TRBV4-1 and TRBJ1-2; D remains ambiguous. Trimming removed 1 base at V and 8 bases at J, with 14 bases between. Germline assignment: CDR1 MGHRA and CDR2 YSYEKL. The CDR3 contains 14 residues. CDR3 residues: CASSQVVSGRGYTF. CDR3 nucleotides: TGCGCCAGCAGCCAAGTAGTCTCGGGGAGGGGCTACACCTTC.